These 27 T cell receptor beta chains were all obtained from the same sample, sequenced in a study of vaccination and CD4 T cells after COVID-19 (dated 2022 in TCRdb). This sample's treatment or condition label indicates: approximately 9-day PBMC culture with coronavirus spike peptide pools or control peptides (ViraFEST assay). Library construction relied on PCR. Sequenced on an Illumina iSeq 100. TCR sequencing of DNA from cultured CD4+ T cells used the Oncomine TCR Beta short-read assay at the Johns Hopkins FTIC core. TCRdb reanalyzed the raw reads on its own, using fastp at Q25 for trimming and MiXCR for clone calling, and kept in-frame beta chains. Rows with one shared CDR3 protein collapse into an entry with the most common genes and DNA. The sample profile shows more than 9,000 distinct CDR3 sequences; about 29% of them were found once. 20% to 25% of the sample comes from the top ten. These receptors are not linked to any known antigen.

Input material: cultured CD4+ T cells from blood. Source of these receptors: a human donor with COVID-19.

This rearrangement joins TRBV4-1 to TRBJ1-5, with D hard to call. Looked up from germline, CDR1 is MGHRA and CDR2 is YSYEKL. The V gene lost 0 bases and the J gene lost 2 bases, with 8 bases spanning the gap. The CDR3 extends over 15 amino acids. The CDR3: CASSQDPGGNQPQHF. The CDR3 coding sequence is TGCGCCAGCAGCCAAGATCCTGGGGGCAATCAGCCCCAGCATTTT.

In its sample, this clonotype was seen a few times. This sequence joins TRBV6-1 and TRBJ2-3, with D possibly being TRBD1 (5 bases). The V end was cut by 6 bases, the J end by 2 bases, with 18 bases between. Per germline, CDR1 MNHNS and CDR2 SASEGT. This CDR3 is 16 amino acids long. Here the CDR3 DNA reads TGTGCCAGCAGATGGGGCCCAACGTTGTCCACAGATACGCAGTATTTT. This codes for CASRWGPTLSTDTQYF.

This clonotype was picked up a small number of times. The gene calls are TRBV28 and TRBJ1-5; TRBD1 aligns across 7 bases. The trim removed 5 bases at V and 9 bases at J, leaving 4 bases unmatched. This CDR3 comprises 12 residues. CDR1 and CDR2 (germline): MDHEN, SYDVKM. The CDR3 is CASSTGVRPQHF. The CDR3 DNA follows: TGTGCCAGCAGTACAGGGGTTCGGCCCCAGCATTTT. The full variable domain, its missing parts supplied by reference TRBV28 and TRBJ1-5, is DVKVTQSSRYLVKRTGEKVFLECVQDMDHENMFWYRQDPGLGLRLIYFSYDVKMKEKGDIPEGYSVSREKKERFSLILESASTNQTSMYLCASSTGVRPQHFGDGTRLSIL.

This clonotype was seen a handful of times. This sequence joins TRBV27 and TRBJ1-1; weak D call: TRBD1 (6 bases). CDR1 MNHEY and CDR2 SMNVEV come from the germline V gene (reference sequence). This CDR3 has 16 amino acids. V lost 2 bases and J lost 2, with 15 bases in between. CDR3 sequence: CASSLRRGAGNTEAFF. The CDR3 nucleotides are TGTGCCAGCAGTTTAAGGAGGGGGGCTGGTAACACTGAAGCTTTCTTT.

The chain links TRBV20-1 to TRBJ1-4; D remains unclear. V was pared by 0 bases and J by 8 bases, with 10 bases between. This CDR3 region has 13 residues. Germline CDR1 is DFQATT and CDR2 is SNEGSKA (reference sequence). In DNA, the CDR3 is TGCAGTGCTAGAGATGAGGGATCGGAAAAACTGTTTTTT. Translated, it gives CSARDEGSEKLFF.

The V gene is TRBV10-3, the J gene TRBJ2-5; D uncertain. From germline, CDR1 is ENHRY and CDR2 SYGVKD. Trimming left V 4 bases short and J 5 bases short, with 20 bases between. The CDR3 covers 16 residues. The CDR3 DNA sequence: TGTGCCATCAGTGCGATCCGGGCGGAAAGCCAGGAGACCCAGTACTTC. Amino acids: CAISAIRAESQETQYF.

This clonotype was seen a handful of times. The chain links TRBV20-1 to TRBJ1-6; weak D call: TRBD1 (6 bases). From germline, CDR1 is DFQATT and CDR2 SNEGSKA (reference sequence). This CDR3 contains 15 residues. V lost 3 bases, J lost 2 bases, and 11 bases lay in between. The CDR3 nucleotides read TGCAGTGCTAGGGATACAGGGCCCTATAATTCACCCCTCCACTTT. It yields the protein CSARDTGPYNSPLHF.

The rearrangement joins TRBV5-6 to TRBJ1-2; 7 bases are a match to TRBD1. V was pared by 6 bases and J by 7 bases, with 15 bases of the junction left unmatched. CDR3 length: 15 residues. From germline, CDR1 is SGHDT and CDR2 YYEEEE. Here the CDR3 DNA reads TGTGCCAGCACCTCCCTATCGGGACAGCAGGCTGGCTACACCTTC. It yields the protein CASTSLSGQQAGYTF.

Concerning this clonotype: A read error may produce the germline difference seen at one junction end. The V and J genes are TRBV19 and TRBJ1-5, with D hard to call. The germline V gene has CDR1 LNHDA and CDR2 SQIVND (reference sequence). This CDR3 is 14 amino acids long. The CDR3 reads CASSIPGSSQPQHF. For the CDR3, the DNA is TGTGCCAGTAGTATCCCGGGAAGCAGTCAGCCCCAGCATTTT.

In its sample, this clonotype was seen a few times. The chain is built from TRBV5-4 and TRBJ1-2; D is unresolved. Trimming left V 0 bases short and J 5 bases short, with 11 bases between. The CDR3 extends over 14 amino acids. CDR1 is SGHNT, CDR2 YYREEE, per germline (reference sequence). The DNA of the CDR3 is TGTGCCAGCAGCTTGGCGGTGGATCGGTATGGCTACACCTTC. As protein: CASSLAVDRYGYTF.

The sample holds a few counts of this clonotype. The chain employs TRBV6-1 and TRBJ1-3, with TRBD1 matching 7 bases. The CDR3 contains 14 residues. V dropped 7 bases and J dropped 7; count of bases not matched to a gene: 10. Germline V CDR1 and CDR2: MNHNS, SASEGT. CDR3 bases: TGTGCCAGCAACATCGGACAGGCCAGGAACACCATATATTTT. This encodes CASNIGQARNTIYF.

In its sample, this clonotype was seen a few times. The V call is TRBV30, the J call TRBJ1-6; D possibly corresponds to TRBD1 (5 bases). The germline V gene encodes CDR1 GTSNPN and CDR2 SVGIG (reference sequence). CDR3 length: 15 residues. V lost 5 bases and J lost 8, with 19 bases in between. The CDR3 DNA sequence: TGTGCCTGGGGTTGGGGGATTCGGGACGATTCACCCCTCCACTTT. Its protein product is CAWGWGIRDDSPLHF.

This clonotype has a handful of counts. The genes are TRBV30 and TRBJ2-7, with D hard to call. This CDR3 contains 14 residues. The germline gives CDR1 GTSNPN, CDR2 SVGIG (reference sequence). Deletions cut 0 bases from V and 7 bases from J, with 16 bases between. CDR3 coding DNA: TGTGCCTGGAGTGTAGGGCTCGACCGCTGGGAGCAGTACTTC. It translates to CAWSVGLDRWEQYF. Combining the CDR3 with reference TRBV30 and TRBJ2-7 gives the whole variable domain SQTIHQWPATLVQPVGSPLSLECTVEGTSNPNLYWYRQAAGRGLQLLFYSVGIGQISSEVPQNLSASRPQDRQFILSSKKLLLSDSGFYLCAWSVGLDRWEQYFGPGTRLTVT.

The rearrangement joins TRBV7-9 to TRBJ2-4; D is ambiguous. The length of the CDR3 is 13 residues. Germline V gives CDR1 SEHNR, CDR2 FQNEAQ (reference sequence). Trimming took 1 base from V and 11 from J, leaving 12 bases between them. CDR3 nucleotides: TGTGCCAGCAGCTTAGAGGGCCAATCCCTTCAGTACTTC. Translating it yields CASSLEGQSLQYF.

This clonotype was seen a handful of times. V gene TRBV24-1 combines with J gene TRBJ2-2, with D possibly matching TRBD1 (5 bases). Germline lookup yields CDR1 KGHDR and CDR2 SFDVKD. V lost 5 bases to trimming and J lost 4 bases, with 10 bases between them. The CDR3 sequence is 14 residues long. The DNA of the CDR3 is TGTGCCACCAGTGCGACAGCGAGCACCGGGGAGCTGTTTTTT. Translation gives CATSATASTGELFF.

This clonotype was seen a few times. This chain joins TRBV20-1 and TRBJ1-2; D remains unclear. Germline CDR1 is DFQATT and CDR2 is SNEGSKA (reference sequence). There are 13 residues in the CDR3. The V end was cut by 2 bases, the J end by 0 bases, with 7 bases between. The CDR3 nucleotides read TGCAGTGCTAGACAGGTAGCTAACTATGGCTACACCTTC. Its protein product is CSARQVANYGYTF.

The chain links TRBV20-1 to TRBJ2-1; D gene unclear. The CDR3 runs 11 residues. Trimming removed 2 bases at V and 15 bases at J, with 14 bases between. In germline, CDR1 is DFQATT, CDR2 SNEGSKA (reference sequence). As DNA, the CDR3 is TGCAGTGCTAGAAGTAATGAGTGGTTGTTCTTC. It is translated as CSARSNEWLFF.

This chain's CDR3 is CASSLPQGNYGYTF. The CDR3 nucleotides are TGTGCCAGCAGCTTACCTCAGGGCAACTATGGCTACACCTTC. The chain is built from TRBV7-2 and TRBJ1-2; the D gene is possibly TRBD1 (5 bases). This CDR3 is built from 14 residues. Trimming shortened V by 2 bases and J by 2 bases, and 9 bases separated the two germline ends. The germline gives CDR1 SGHTA, CDR2 FQGNSA.

The chain has TRBV12-5 and TRBJ1-4; no firm D call. The CDR3 consists of 15 residues. Germline V lookup: CDR1 LGHNT, CDR2 FRNRAP. V was pared by 6 bases and J by 0 bases, with 11 bases between. This CDR3 reads CASGYTAATNEKLFF. The CDR3 DNA reads as TGTGCTAGTGGATATACAGCCGCAACTAATGAAAAACTGTTTTTT.

The rearrangement joins TRBV7-2 to TRBJ2-5; 9 bases are shared with TRBD2. Germline loops: CDR1 SGHTA, CDR2 FQGNSA. With V trimmed by 1 base and J by 5 bases, 8 bases remained unmatched. The CDR3 length is 16 residues. CDR3 sequence (DNA): TGTGCCAGCAGCTTAGGACGCGGGGGGGCCGGGGAGACCCAGTACTTC. Amino acids: CASSLGRGGAGETQYF.

Here the CDR3 reads CSAPTDRVNEKLFF. CDR3 nucleotide sequence: TGCAGTGCTCCTACTGACAGGGTTAATGAAAAACTGTTTTTT. This chain connects TRBV20-1 to TRBJ1-4, with 7 nucleotides matching TRBD1. Germline CDR1 and CDR2: DFQATT and SNEGSKA (reference sequence). The J segment lost 4 bases and the V segment lost 5 bases, leaving 7 bases of the junction unmatched. The CDR3 totals 14 residues.

This clonotype was detected only a few times. The CDR3 DNA is TGTGCCAGCAGAGACAGGGCCGGTTCGGTTCAAGAGACCCAGTACTTC. Translating gives CASRDRAGSVQETQYF. This chain links TRBV2 with TRBJ2-5; 7 bases fit TRBD1. Germline loops: CDR1 SNHLY, CDR2 FYNNEI. CDR3 length equals 16 residues. V lost 6 bases and J lost 2; bases outside the gene matches: 12.

This clonotype was counted between two and nine times. This sequence joins TRBV25-1 and TRBJ2-3; TRBD1 aligns across 7 bases. The CDR3 contains 13 residues. The junction had 9 bases not matched to a gene; V was cut back by 10 bases and J by 5 bases. The germline gives CDR1 MGHDK, CDR2 SYGVNS. The CDR3 region has the DNA TGTGCCACCTCAACAGGGGCGGTAGATACGCAGTATTTT. This sequence encodes CATSTGAVDTQYF.

The chain couples TRBV18 to TRBJ1-3; D gene unclear. Trimming pared 2 bases from V and 5 bases from J, leaving 4 bases between. The germline CDR1 and CDR2 sequences are KGHSH and LQKENI. This CDR3 is built from 12 residues. CDR3 amino acids: CASSPDRNTIYF. In DNA form, the CDR3 reads TGTGCCAGCTCACCAGACCGAAACACCATATATTTT.

A few counts support this clonotype. The chain uses TRBV6-5 and TRBJ1-1; D ambiguous. Trimming pared 0 bases from V and 1 base from J, leaving 9 bases between. The CDR3 consists of 15 residues. Per the germline V gene, CDR1 is MNHEY and CDR2 is SVGAGI. The CDR3 coding sequence is TGTGCCAGCAGTTACTCGAGTCAGGAGAACACTGAAGCTTTCTTT. As protein: CASSYSSQENTEAFF.

This chain connects TRBV12-5 to TRBJ1-5, with D unclear. The V end was cut by 4 bases, the J end by 0 bases, with 10 bases between. CDR1 is LGHNT and CDR2 is FRNRAP in the germline V gene. There are 15 residues in the CDR3. CDR3 sequence reads: CASGSAVHSNQPQHF. Here the CDR3 DNA reads TGTGCTAGTGGTTCAGCCGTGCATAGCAATCAGCCCCAGCATTTT.

This clonotype occurred once. V and J are TRBV12-3 or TRBV12-4 and TRBJ1-2, with D perhaps TRBD1 (6 bases). Trimming pared 7 bases from V and 2 bases from J, leaving 14 bases between. The CDR3 contains 14 residues. The CDR3 sequence: CASNSQGPNYGYTF. CDR3 bases: TGTGCCAGCAACTCACAGGGCCCCAACTATGGCTACACCTTC.